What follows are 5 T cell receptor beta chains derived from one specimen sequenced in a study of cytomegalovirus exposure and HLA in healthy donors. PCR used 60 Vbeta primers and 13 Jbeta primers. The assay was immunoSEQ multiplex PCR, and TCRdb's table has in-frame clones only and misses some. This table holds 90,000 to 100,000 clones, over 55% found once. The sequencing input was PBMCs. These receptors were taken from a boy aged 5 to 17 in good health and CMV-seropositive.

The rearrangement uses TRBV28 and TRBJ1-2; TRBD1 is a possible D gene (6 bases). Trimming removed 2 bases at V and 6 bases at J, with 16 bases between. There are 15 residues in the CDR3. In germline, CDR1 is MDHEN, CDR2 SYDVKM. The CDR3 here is CASSLPRQGRDGYTF. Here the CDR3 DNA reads TGTGCCAGCAGTTTACCCCGGCAGGGGAGGGATGGCTACACCTTC.

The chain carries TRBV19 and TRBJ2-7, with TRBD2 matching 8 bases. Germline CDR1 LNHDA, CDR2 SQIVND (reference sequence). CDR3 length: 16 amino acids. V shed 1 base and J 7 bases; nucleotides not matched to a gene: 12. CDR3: CASSIVGLAGAVEQYF. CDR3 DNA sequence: TGTGCCAGTAGTATAGTTGGGCTAGCGGGTGCGGTGGAGCAGTACTTC.

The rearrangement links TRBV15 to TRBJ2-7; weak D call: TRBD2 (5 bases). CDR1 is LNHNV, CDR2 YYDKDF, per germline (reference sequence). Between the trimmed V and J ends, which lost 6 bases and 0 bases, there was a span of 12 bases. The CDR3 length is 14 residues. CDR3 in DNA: TGTGCCACCAGTGACGAGCGGAGCTCCTACGAGCAGTACTTC. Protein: CATSDERSSYEQYF.

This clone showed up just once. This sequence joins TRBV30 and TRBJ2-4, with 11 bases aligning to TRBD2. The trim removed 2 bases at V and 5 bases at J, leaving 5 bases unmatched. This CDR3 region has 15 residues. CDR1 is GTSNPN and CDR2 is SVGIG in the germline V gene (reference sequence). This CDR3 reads CAWSLGTSGQNIQYF. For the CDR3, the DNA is TGTGCCTGGAGTCTCGGGACTAGCGGACAAAACATTCAGTACTTC.

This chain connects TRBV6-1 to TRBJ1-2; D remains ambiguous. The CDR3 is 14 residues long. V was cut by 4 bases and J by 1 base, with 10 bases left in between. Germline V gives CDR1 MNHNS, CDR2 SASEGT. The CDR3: CASSVNFNNYGYTF. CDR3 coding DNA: TGTGCCAGCAGTGTTAACTTTAATAACTATGGCTACACCTTC.